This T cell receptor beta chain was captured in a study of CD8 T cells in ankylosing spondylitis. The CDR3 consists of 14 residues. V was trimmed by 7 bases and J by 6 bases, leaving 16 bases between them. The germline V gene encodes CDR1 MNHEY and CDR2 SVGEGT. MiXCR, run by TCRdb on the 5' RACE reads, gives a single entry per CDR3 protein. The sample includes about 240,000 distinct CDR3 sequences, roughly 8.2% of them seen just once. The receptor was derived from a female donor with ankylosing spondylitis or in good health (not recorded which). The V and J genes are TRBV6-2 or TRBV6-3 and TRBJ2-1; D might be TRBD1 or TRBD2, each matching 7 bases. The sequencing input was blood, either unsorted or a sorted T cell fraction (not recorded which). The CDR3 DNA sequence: TGTGCCAGCACCAGGGGGGGGGCAGCCAATGAGCAGTTCTTC. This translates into CASTRGGAANEQFF.